A single sample gave rise to the 18 T cell receptor beta chains below, sequenced in a study of blood T cell repertoires in COVID-19. Profiled with immunoSEQ multiplex PCR; TCRdb holds only in-frame clones, not every one. This sample yields around 65,000 clones, of which roughly 91% are seen a single time; 1.6% belongs to the top ten. The material sequenced was peripheral blood. The source of these receptors is a human donor in a cohort sampled during active COVID-19.

This clone was seen a few times. This chain links TRBV7-9 with TRBJ1-1, with 7 bases matching TRBD1. Per the germline V gene, CDR1 is SEHNR and CDR2 is FQNEAQ (reference sequence). The CDR3 loop spans 14 amino acids. Trimming took 6 bases from V and 11 from J; bases not matched to a gene: 15. The CDR3 coding sequence is TGTGCCAGCAGACCCGGCACAGGGGTGTCCGTGGCTTTCTTT. Its protein product is CASRPGTGVSVAFF.

The chain is built from TRBV14 and TRBJ2-3; 11 bases align to TRBD1. The CDR3 has 16 residues. V gave up 3 bases and J gave up 5 bases; unmatched junction bases: 7. CDR1 is SGHDN, CDR2 FVKESK, per germline. Here the CDR3 reads CASSQLGQGAEDTQYF. In nucleotides, the CDR3 is TGTGCCAGCAGCCAGCTAGGACAGGGGGCCGAAGATACGCAGTATTTT.

The table lists this clone with a count of one. This chain joins TRBV3-1 (or the pseudogene TRBV3-2) and TRBJ1-3; weak D call: TRBD1 (6 bases). V was pared by 1 base and J by 6 bases, with 13 bases between. The CDR3 is 15 residues long. From germline, CDR1 is LGHDT and CDR2 YNNKEL (reference sequence). The CDR3 nucleotides are TGTGCCAGCAGCCAAGGGGGCAGGGGATTAAACACCATATATTTT. It translates to CASSQGGRGLNTIYF.

The rearrangement joins TRBV19 to TRBJ2-1; D perhaps matches TRBD1 (5 bases). This CDR3 is built from 16 residues. Germline V gives CDR1 LNHDA, CDR2 SQIVND (reference sequence). With 3 bases removed from V and 2 bases from J, the gap between germline ends came to 14 bases. CDR3 protein: CASSIKYQGPYNEQFF. The CDR3 coding sequence is TGTGCCAGTAGTATTAAGTACCAGGGTCCCTACAATGAGCAGTTCTTC.

V and J are TRBV11-3 and TRBJ2-1; D gene uncertain. Per germline, CDR1 SGHNT and CDR2 YENEEA. V was pared by 6 bases and J by 5 bases, with 8 bases between. The length of the CDR3 is 12 residues. This CDR3 reads CASRFLHNEQFF. The DNA of the CDR3 is TGTGCCAGCAGGTTTCTCCACAATGAGCAGTTCTTC.

This rearrangement joins TRBV6-2 or TRBV6-3 to TRBJ2-5, with D maybe TRBD1 (7 bases). CDR1 and CDR2 (germline): MNHEY, SVGEGT. The V gene lost 2 bases and the J gene lost 4 bases, with 14 bases spanning the gap. The CDR3 has 15 residues. CDR3 DNA sequence: TGTGCCAGCAGTTACGGAGGGGGCGGGTCAGAGACCCAGTACTTC. Translation: CASSYGGGGSETQYF.

The CDR3 coding sequence is TGTGCCAGCAGTTTTAAACCCGACAAGACCCAGTACTTC. Amino acid sequence: CASSFKPDKTQYF. The chain links TRBV28 to TRBJ2-5, with no clear D. CDR3 length: 13 amino acids. Germline V gene lookup returns CDR1 MDHEN and CDR2 SYDVKM. V lost 3 bases, J lost 6 bases, and 11 bases lay in between.

V usage is TRBV27 and J usage is TRBJ1-1, with D possibly TRBD1 on 6 matching bases. Trimming took off 8 bases at V and 5 bases at J, with 15 bases between the two ends. CDR3 length equals 13 residues. The germline V gene has CDR1 MNHEY and CDR2 SMNVEV (reference sequence). The CDR3 coding sequence is TGTGCCAGCGTAAGTCATGACAGGACTGAAGCTTTCTTT. Translating gives CASVSHDRTEAFF.

The V call is TRBV29-1, the J call TRBJ2-7, with a weak D call TRBD1 (6 bases). V dropped 4 bases and J dropped 6 bases, with 7 bases sitting between them. CDR1 is SQVTM, CDR2 ANQGSEA, per germline. The CDR3 spans 10 residues. The CDR3 sequence: CSVAGVEQYF. The CDR3 coding sequence is TGCAGCGTTGCAGGGGTCGAGCAGTACTTC.

The V call is TRBV4-1, the J call TRBJ2-3, with TRBD2 matching over 9 bases. Germline V gene lookup returns CDR1 MGHRA and CDR2 YSYEKL. The V gene end was trimmed by 4 bases and the J gene end by 0 bases; junction bases not matched to a gene: 2. CDR3 length: 15 amino acids. CDR3 DNA sequence: TGCGCCAGCAGCCGGGGACTAGCAAGCACAGATACGCAGTATTTT. This codes for CASSRGLASTDTQYF.

The V and J genes are TRBV7-9 and TRBJ1-4; tentatively, D is TRBD1 (5 bases). V dropped 2 bases and J dropped 4 bases, with 5 bases sitting between them. Germline CDR1 SEHNR, CDR2 FQNEAQ (reference sequence). This CDR3 spans 13 amino acids. The CDR3: CASSLRGNEKLFF. As DNA, the CDR3 is TGTGCCAGCAGCTTAAGGGGTAATGAAAAACTGTTTTTT. The full variable domain, completed using reference TRBV7-9 and TRBJ1-4, is DTGVSQNPRHKITKRGQNVTFRCDPISEHNRLYWYRQTLGQGPEFLTYFQNEAQLEKSRLLSDRFSAERPKGSFSTLEIQRTEQGDSAMYLCASSLRGNEKLFFGSGTQLSVL.

The chain links TRBV18 to TRBJ2-1, with D unresolved. The germline V and J ends were trimmed by 3 bases and 7 bases, with 7 bases remaining between them. CDR3 length: 12 residues. Germline V gene data show CDR1 as KGHSH and CDR2 as LQKENI. CDR3 sequence (DNA): TGTGCCAGCTCACCGGCCAGAAATGAGCAGTTCTTC. It codes for CASSPARNEQFF.

This clone has only one observation. The chain combines TRBV4-3 with TRBJ2-2; D call uncertain. In germline, CDR1 is LGHNA, CDR2 YSLEER. CDR3 length equals 16 residues. The V end lost 3 bases, the J end lost 5 bases, and 16 bases lay between the germline ends. The CDR3 loop reads CASSHSATYWTGELFF. The CDR3, as DNA: TGCGCCAGCAGCCACTCAGCGACCTACTGGACCGGGGAGCTGTTTTTT.

V is TRBV24-1 and J is TRBJ2-5; 9 bases align to TRBD2. CDR1 KGHDR and CDR2 SFDVKD come from the germline V gene. CDR3 length: 18 residues. V lost 4 bases to trimming and J lost 2 bases; unmatched junction nucleotides: 13. The CDR3 here is CATSDFKAGGGTQETQYF. The DNA for the CDR3 is TGTGCCACCAGTGACTTTAAAGCGGGGGGCGGTACTCAAGAGACCCAGTACTTC.

The chain links TRBV3-1 (or the pseudogene TRBV3-2) to TRBJ2-2; TRBD1 aligns across 7 bases. In germline, CDR1 is LGHDT, CDR2 YNNKEL (reference sequence). CDR3 size: 16 residues. V shed 1 base and J 4 bases; nucleotides not matched to a gene: 6. CDR3: CASSQVMTGSTGELFF. Written as DNA, the CDR3 is TGTGCCAGCAGCCAAGTCATGACAGGGAGCACCGGGGAGCTGTTTTTT.

This clone was observed a single time. This chain links TRBV6-1 with TRBJ1-3; D is perhaps TRBD1 (5 bases). This CDR3 has 13 residues. Germline CDR1 is MNHNS and CDR2 is SASEGT. The V end was cut by 3 bases, the J end by 4 bases, with 7 bases between. CDR3 protein: CASSETAGNTIYF. The CDR3 nucleotides are TGTGCCAGCAGTGAGACAGCAGGAAACACCATATATTTT.

The chain links TRBV7-2 to TRBJ1-1, with a possible D match to TRBD1 (5 bases). Germline V gene lookup returns CDR1 SGHTA and CDR2 FQGNSA. Trimming cost V 1 base and J 6 bases, with 12 bases left between them. The CDR3 is 14 amino acids. CDR3 sequence (DNA): TGTGCCAGCAGCTTAGGGGGGGGTACGGCTGAAGCTTTCTTT. Translating gives CASSLGGGTAEAFF.

The chain employs TRBV7-2 and TRBJ2-1; the match to TRBD2 covers 10 bases. The germline CDR1 and CDR2 sequences are SGHTA and FQGNSA. V shed 5 bases, J shed 4 bases, and the junction held 2 bases outside the gene matches. The CDR3 sequence is 14 residues long. CDR3 DNA: TGTGCCAGCAGCGCTAGCGGGAGTTACAATGAGCAGTTCTTC. This sequence encodes CASSASGSYNEQFF.